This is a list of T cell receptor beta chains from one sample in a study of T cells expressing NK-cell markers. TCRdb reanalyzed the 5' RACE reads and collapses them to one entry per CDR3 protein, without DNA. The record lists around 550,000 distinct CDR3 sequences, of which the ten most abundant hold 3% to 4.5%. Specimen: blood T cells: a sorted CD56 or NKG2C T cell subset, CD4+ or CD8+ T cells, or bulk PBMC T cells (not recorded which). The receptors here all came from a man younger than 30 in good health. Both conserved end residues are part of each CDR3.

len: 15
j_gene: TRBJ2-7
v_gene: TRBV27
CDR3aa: CASSKKGLADYEQYF

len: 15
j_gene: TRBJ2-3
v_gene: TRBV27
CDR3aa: CASSPGGRATDTQYF

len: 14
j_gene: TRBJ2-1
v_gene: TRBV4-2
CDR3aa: CASSPGTSDNEQFF

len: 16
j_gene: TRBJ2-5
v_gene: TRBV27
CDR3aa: CASSLVAGTYPETQYF

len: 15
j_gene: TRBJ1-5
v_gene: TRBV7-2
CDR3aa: CASSWRTGGSQPQHF

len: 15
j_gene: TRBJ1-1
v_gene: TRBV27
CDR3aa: CASSSRTGEVTEAFF

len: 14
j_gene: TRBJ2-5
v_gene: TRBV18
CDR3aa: CASSHRGYQETQYF

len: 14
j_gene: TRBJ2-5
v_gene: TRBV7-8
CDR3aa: CASSLHELGETQYF

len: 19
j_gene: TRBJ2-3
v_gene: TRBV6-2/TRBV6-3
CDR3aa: CASGRGLAGGPVGTDTQYF

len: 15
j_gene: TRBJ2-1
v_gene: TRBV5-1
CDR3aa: CASRGFSGSYNEQFF

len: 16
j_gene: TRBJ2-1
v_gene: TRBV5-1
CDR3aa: CASSAGGTVIGDEQFF

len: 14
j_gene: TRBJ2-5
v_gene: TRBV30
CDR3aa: CAWSVGLAGETQYF

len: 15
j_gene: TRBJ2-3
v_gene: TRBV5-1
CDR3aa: CASSLGHSAPDTQYF

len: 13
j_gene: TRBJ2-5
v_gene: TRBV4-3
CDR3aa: CASSPKRAKTQYF

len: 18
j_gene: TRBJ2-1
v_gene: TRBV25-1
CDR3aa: CASSESLGAPSLYNEQFF

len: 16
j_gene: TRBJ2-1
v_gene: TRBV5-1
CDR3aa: CASSLGTGGIYNEQFF

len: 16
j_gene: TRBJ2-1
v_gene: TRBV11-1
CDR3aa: CASSRGTSGTYNEQFF

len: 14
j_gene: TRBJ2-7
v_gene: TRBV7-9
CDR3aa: CAKQPGTGSIEQYF

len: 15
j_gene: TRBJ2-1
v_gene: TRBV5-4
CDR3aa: CASSQSGRSYNEQFF

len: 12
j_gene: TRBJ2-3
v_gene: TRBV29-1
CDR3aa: CSVYKGLDTQYF

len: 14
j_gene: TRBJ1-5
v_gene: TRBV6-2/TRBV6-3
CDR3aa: CASQKPGGNQPQHF

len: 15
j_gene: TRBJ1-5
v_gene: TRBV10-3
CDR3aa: CAIGKGQGAGQPQHF

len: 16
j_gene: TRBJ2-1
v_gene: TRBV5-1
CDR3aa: CASSLGGLAGLAEQFF

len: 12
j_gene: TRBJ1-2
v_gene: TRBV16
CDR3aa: CASSQVTRGYTF

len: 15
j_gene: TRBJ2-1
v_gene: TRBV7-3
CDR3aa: CASSSELSSYNEQFF

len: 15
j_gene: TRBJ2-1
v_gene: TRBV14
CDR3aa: CASSQAGLAVVEQFF

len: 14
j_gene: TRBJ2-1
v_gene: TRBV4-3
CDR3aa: CASSQGGIYNEQFF

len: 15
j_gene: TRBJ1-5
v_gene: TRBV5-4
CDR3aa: CASSSQGVGNQPQHF

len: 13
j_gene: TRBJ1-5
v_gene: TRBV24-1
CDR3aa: CATQRTGGEPQHF